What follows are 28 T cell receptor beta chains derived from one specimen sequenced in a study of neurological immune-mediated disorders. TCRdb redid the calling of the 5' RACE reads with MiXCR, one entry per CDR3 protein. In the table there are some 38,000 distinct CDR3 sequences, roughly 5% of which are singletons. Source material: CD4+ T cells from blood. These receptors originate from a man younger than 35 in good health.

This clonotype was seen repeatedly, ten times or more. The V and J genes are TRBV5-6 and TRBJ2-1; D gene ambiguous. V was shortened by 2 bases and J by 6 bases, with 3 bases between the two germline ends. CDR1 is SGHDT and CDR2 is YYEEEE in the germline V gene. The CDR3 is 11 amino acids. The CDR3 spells CASSLGNEQFF. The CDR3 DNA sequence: TGTGCCAGCAGCTTAGGCAATGAGCAGTTCTTC.

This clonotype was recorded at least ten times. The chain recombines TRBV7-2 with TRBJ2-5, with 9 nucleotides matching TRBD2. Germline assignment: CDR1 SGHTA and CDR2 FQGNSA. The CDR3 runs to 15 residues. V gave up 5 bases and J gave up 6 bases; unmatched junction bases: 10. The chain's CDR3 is CASSPHSGGSQTQYF. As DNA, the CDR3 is TGTGCCAGCAGCCCCCATAGCGGGGGCTCTCAGACCCAGTACTTC.

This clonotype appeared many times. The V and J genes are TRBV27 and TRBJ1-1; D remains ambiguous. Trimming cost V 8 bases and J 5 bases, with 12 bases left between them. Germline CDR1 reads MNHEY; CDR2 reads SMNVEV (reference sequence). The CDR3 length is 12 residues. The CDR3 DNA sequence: TGTGCCAGCGGATACGTGGTAACTGAAGCTTTCTTT. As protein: CASGYVVTEAFF.

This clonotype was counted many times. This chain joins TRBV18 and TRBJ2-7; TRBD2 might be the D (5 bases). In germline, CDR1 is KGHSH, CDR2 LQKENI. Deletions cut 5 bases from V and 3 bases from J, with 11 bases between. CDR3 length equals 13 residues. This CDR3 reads CASSTGWDYEQYF. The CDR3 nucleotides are TGTGCCAGCTCAACGGGGTGGGACTACGAGCAGTACTTC.

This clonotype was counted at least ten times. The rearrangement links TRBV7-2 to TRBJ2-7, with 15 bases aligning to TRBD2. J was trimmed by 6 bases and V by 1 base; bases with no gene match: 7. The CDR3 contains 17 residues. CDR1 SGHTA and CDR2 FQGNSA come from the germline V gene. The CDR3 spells CASSLDLGLAGGGEQYF. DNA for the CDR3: TGTGCCAGCAGCTTAGATTTGGGACTAGCGGGGGGCGGCGAGCAGTACTTC.

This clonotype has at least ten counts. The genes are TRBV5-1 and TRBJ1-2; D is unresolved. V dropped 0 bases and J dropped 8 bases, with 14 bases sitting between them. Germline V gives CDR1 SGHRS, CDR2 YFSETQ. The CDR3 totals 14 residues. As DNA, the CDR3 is TGCGCCAGCAGCTTGGCCTTATCGGGCGAGGGCTACACCTTC. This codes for CASSLALSGEGYTF. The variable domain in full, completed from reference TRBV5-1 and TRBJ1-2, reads KAGVTQTPRYLIKTRGQQVTLSCSPISGHRSVSWYQQTPGQGLQFLFEYFSETQRNKGNFPGRFSGRQFSNSRSEMNVSTLELGDSALYLCASSLALSGEGYTFGSGTRLTVV.

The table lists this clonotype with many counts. The CDR3 DNA sequence: TGCGCCAGCAGCCGCATCGGTCCTAATTCACCCCTCCACTTT. Its translation: CASSRIGPNSPLHF. V usage is TRBV4-3 and J usage is TRBJ1-6, with D unresolved. The germline gives CDR1 LGHNA, CDR2 YSLEER. The germline V and J ends were trimmed by 4 bases and 6 bases, with 10 bases remaining between them. CDR3 length: 14 amino acids.

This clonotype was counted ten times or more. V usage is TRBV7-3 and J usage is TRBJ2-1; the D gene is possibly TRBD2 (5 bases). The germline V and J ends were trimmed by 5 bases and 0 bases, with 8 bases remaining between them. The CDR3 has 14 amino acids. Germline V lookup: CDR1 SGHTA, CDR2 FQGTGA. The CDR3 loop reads CASSSGSSYNEQFF. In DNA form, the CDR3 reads TGTGCCAGCAGCAGCGGAAGCTCCTACAATGAGCAGTTCTTC.

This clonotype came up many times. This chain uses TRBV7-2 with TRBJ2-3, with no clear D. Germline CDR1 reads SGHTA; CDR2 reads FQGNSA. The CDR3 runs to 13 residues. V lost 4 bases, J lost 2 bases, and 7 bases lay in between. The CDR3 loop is CASSSPITDTQYF. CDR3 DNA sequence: TGTGCCAGCAGCTCCCCTATCACAGATACGCAGTATTTT.

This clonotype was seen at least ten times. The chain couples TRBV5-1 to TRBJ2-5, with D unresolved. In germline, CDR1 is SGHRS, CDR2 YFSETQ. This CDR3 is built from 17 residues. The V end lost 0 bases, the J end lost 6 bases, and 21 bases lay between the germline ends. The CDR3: CASSLALEHSTMKTQYF. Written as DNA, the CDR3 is TGCGCCAGCAGCTTGGCCTTGGAACACTCTACAATGAAGACCCAGTACTTC. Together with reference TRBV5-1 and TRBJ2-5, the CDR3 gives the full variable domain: KAGVTQTPRYLIKTRGQQVTLSCSPISGHRSVSWYQQTPGQGLQFLFEYFSETQRNKGNFPGRFSGRQFSNSRSEMNVSTLELGDSALYLCASSLALEHSTMKTQYFGPGTRLLVL.

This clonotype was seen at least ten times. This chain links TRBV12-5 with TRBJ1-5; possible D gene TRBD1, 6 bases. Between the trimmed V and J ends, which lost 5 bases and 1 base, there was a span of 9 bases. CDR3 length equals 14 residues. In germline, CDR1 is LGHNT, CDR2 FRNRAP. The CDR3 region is CASGHGQSNQPQHF. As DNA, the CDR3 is TGTGCTAGTGGTCACGGACAGAGCAATCAGCCCCAGCATTTT.

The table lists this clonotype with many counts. The DNA for the CDR3 is TGTGCCAGCAGCCCTCGGACTAGCGGGATCTACGAGCAGTACTTC. Protein: CASSPRTSGIYEQYF. V usage is TRBV3-1 and J usage is TRBJ2-7; 12 bases map to TRBD2. In germline, CDR1 is LGHDT, CDR2 YNNKEL (reference sequence). The CDR3 has 15 residues. Unmatched junction bases numbered 4, after V lost 4 bases and J lost 3 bases.

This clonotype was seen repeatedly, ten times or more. The DNA of the CDR3 is TGTGCCAGCAGTTACCCCCTAGCACCCGGCCACAACTATGGCTACACCTTC. Protein product: CASSYPLAPGHNYGYTF. The rearrangement links TRBV6-6 to TRBJ1-2; D gene unclear. The germline CDR1 and CDR2 sequences are MNHNY and SVGAGI (reference sequence). The CDR3 totals 17 residues. Trimming stripped 2 bases from V and 2 bases from J, with 18 bases between.

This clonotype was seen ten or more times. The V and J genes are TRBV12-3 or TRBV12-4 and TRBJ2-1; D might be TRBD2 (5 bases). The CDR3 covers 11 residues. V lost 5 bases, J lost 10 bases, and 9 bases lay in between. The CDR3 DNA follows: TGTGCCAGCAGTCTCGGGGAGGAGCAGTTCTTC. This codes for CASSLGEEQFF.

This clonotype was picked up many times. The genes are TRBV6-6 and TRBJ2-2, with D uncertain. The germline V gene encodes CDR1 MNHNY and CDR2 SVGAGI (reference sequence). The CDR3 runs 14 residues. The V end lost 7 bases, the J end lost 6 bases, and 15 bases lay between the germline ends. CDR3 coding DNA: TGTGCCAGCAAGCGAACTCTAGTCCCCGGGGAGCTGTTTTTT. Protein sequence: CASKRTLVPGELFF.

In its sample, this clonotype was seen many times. DNA of the CDR3: TGTGCCAGCAGCCCCCGGGGGGTGGGCGGCGGATCCTACAATGAGCAGTTCTTC. This translates into CASSPRGVGGGSYNEQFF. The chain is built from TRBV9 and TRBJ2-1; TRBD2 aligns across 7 bases. Unmatched junction bases numbered 14, after V lost 4 bases and J lost 1 base. The germline gives CDR1 SGDLS, CDR2 YYNGEE. The CDR3 spans 18 residues. The full variable domain, with the rest looked up from reference TRBV9 and TRBJ2-1, is DSGVTQTPKHLITATGQRVTLRCSPRSGDLSVYWYQQSLDQGLQFLIQYYNGEERAKGNILERFSAQQFPDLHSELNLSSLELGDSALYFCASSPRGVGGGSYNEQFFGPGTRLTVL.

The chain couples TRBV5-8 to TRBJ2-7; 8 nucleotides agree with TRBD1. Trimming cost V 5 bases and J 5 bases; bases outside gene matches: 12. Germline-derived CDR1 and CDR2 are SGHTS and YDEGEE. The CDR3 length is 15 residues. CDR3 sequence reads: CASRRSQGASDEQYF. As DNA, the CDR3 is TGTGCCAGCAGACGAAGCCAGGGGGCAAGCGACGAGCAGTACTTC.

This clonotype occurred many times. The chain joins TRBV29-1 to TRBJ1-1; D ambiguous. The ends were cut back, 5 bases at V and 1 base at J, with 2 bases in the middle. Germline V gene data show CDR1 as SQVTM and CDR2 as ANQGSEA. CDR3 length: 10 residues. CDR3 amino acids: CSVQNTEAFF. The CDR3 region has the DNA TGCAGCGTTCAGAACACTGAAGCTTTCTTT. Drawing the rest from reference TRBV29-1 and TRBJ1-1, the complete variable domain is SAVISQKPSRDICQRGTSLTIQCQVDSQVTMMFWYRQQPGQSLTLIATANQGSEATYESGFVIDKFPISRPNLTFSTLTVSNMSPEDSSIYLCSVQNTEAFFGQGTRLTVV.

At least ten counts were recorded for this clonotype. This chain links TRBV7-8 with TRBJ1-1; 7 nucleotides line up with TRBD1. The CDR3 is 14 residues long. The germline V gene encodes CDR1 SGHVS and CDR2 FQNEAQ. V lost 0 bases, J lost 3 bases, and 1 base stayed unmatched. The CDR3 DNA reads TGTGCCAGCAGCTTAGCCAGGGGGTACACTGAAGCTTTCTTT. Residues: CASSLARGYTEAFF.

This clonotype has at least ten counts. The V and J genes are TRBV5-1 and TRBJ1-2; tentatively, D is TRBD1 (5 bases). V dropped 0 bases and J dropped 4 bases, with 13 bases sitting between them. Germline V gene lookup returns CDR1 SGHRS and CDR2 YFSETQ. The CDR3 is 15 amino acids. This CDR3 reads CASSLDQGSIYGYTF. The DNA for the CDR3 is TGCGCCAGCAGCTTGGATCAGGGCTCGATCTATGGCTACACCTTC.

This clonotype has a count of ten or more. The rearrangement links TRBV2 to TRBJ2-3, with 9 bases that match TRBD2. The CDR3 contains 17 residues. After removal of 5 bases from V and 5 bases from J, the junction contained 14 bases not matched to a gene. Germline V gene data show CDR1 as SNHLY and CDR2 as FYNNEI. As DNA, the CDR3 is TGTGCCAGCAGTCGTCCTAATTGGGCGGGGGGGAAAGATACGCAGTATTTT. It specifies CASSRPNWAGGKDTQYF.

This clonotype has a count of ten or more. This CDR3 reads CASSPRPQGFSGNTIYF. In DNA form, the CDR3 reads TGCGCCAGCAGCCCGCGCCCACAGGGCTTCTCTGGAAACACCATATATTTT. This chain joins TRBV5-1 and TRBJ1-3; tentatively, D is TRBD1 (6 bases). The germline gives CDR1 SGHRS, CDR2 YFSETQ. The CDR3 is 17 residues long. V was cut by 4 bases and J by 0 bases, with 17 bases left in between. Full variable domain (missing parts from reference TRBV5-1 and TRBJ1-3): KAGVTQTPRYLIKTRGQQVTLSCSPISGHRSVSWYQQTPGQGLQFLFEYFSETQRNKGNFPGRFSGRQFSNSRSEMNVSTLELGDSALYLCASSPRPQGFSGNTIYFGEGSWLTVV.

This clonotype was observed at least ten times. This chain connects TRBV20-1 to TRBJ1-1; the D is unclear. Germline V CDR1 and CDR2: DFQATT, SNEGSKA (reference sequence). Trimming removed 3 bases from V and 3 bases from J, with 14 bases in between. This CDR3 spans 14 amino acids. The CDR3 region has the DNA TGCAGTGCTAGCCCCGGAGTGGGTGACACTGAAGCTTTCTTT. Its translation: CSASPGVGDTEAFF.

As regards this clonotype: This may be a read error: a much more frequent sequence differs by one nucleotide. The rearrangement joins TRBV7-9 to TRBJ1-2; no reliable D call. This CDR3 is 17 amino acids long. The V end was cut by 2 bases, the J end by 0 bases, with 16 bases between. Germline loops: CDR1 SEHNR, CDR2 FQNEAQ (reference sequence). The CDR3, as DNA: TGTGCCAGCAGCTTACGCGGCAGCCTCTTAACTAACTATGGCTACACCTTC. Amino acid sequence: CASSLRGSLLTNYGYTF. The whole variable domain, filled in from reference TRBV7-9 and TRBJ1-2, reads DTGVSQNPRHKITKRGQNVTFRCDPISEHNRLYWYRQTLGQGPEFLTYFQNEAQLEKSRLLSDRFSAERPKGSFSTLEIQRTEQGDSAMYLCASSLRGSLLTNYGYTFGSGTRLTVV.

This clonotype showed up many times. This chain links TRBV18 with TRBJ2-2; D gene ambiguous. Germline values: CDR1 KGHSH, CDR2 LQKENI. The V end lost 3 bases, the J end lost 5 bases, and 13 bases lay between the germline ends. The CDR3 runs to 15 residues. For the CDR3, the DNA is TGTGCCAGCTCACCGCTCACGGCCCGTACCGGGGAGCTGTTTTTT. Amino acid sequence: CASSPLTARTGELFF.

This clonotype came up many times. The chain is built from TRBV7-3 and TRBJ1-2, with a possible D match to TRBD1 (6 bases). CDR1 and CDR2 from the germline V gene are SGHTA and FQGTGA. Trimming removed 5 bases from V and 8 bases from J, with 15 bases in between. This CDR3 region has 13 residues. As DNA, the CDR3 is TGTGCCAGCAGCCAACAGGGTTTAGAAGGCTACACCTTC. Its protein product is CASSQQGLEGYTF.

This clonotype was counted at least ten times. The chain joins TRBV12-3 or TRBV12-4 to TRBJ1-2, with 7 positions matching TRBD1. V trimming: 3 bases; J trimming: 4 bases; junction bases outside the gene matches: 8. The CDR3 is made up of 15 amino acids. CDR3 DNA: TGTGCCAGCAGTTTCCAGGGACAGTCAACCTATGGCTACACCTTC. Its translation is CASSFQGQSTYGYTF.

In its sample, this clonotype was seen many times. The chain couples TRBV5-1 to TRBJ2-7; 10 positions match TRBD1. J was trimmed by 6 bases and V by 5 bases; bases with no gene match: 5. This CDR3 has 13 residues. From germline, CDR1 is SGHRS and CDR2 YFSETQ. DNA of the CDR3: TGCGCCAGCAGGGGACAGGGGATGGGCGAGCAGTACTTC. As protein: CASRGQGMGEQYF.